This entry lists 10 T cell receptor beta chains sequenced from one sample in a study of T cells in women clearing cervical HPV infection. Produced via immunoSEQ multiplex PCR; TCRdb's table is partial and in-frame only. The sample holds approximately 34,000 clones. Sequenced: blood buffy coat. The receptors were sampled from a woman between 18 and 70 years old with a cervical HPV16 infection that either progressed to CIN3+ or cleared (not recorded which).

As to this clone: Sequencing ends 3 residues short of the CDR3 end; the germline J gene provides the rest. The gene calls are TRBV5-6 and TRBJ2-3; 7 nucleotides agree with TRBD2. V lost 5 bases, J lost 2 bases, and 2 bases stayed unmatched. Per germline, CDR1 SGHDT and CDR2 YYEEEE. The CDR3 contains 13 residues. The CDR3: CASRRDYTDTQYF. The CDR3 DNA, read in part, is TGTGCCAGCAGACGGGACTACACAGATACG.

Remarks on this clone: The CDR3 is cut off 3 residues early in the read; its end comes from the germline J gene. The V call is TRBV19, the J call TRBJ1-4; a weak D match, TRBD1 (5 bases). The CDR3 spans 16 residues. Germline V gives CDR1 LNHDA, CDR2 SQIVND (reference sequence). CDR3 sequence reads: CASSIHRSSGANVLFF. The covered CDR3 bases are TGTGCCAGTAGTATCCACCGTTCCTCTGGGGCCAACGTA.

Comments on this clone: The read comes to an end 3 residues before the CDR3 does, leaving the germline J gene to fill in the end. This sample includes further DNA sequences coding for the same CDR3. This chain joins TRBV7-9 and TRBJ1-3, with D tentatively TRBD1 (6 bases). Germline V lookup: CDR1 SEHNR, CDR2 FQNEAQ (reference sequence). The CDR3 consists of 14 residues. Trimming removed 1 base from V and 2 bases from J, with 6 bases in between. Partial CDR3 DNA: TGTGCCAGCAGCTTAGGGACAGCTGGAAACACC. Translation gives CASSLGTAGNT. The full CDR3 protein reads CASSLGTAGNTIYF.

Comment on this clone: The missing CDR3 end, 3 residues past where the read stops, is filled in from the germline J gene. The chain employs TRBV19 and TRBJ1-2; TRBD1 agrees at 7 bases. The germline CDR1 and CDR2 sequences are LNHDA and SQIVND (reference sequence). This CDR3 spans 14 amino acids. The DNA read from the CDR3 is TGTGCCAGTAGTAAGGAGGGGGCAGCCTACGAC. Its protein is CASSKEGAAYD. The whole CDR3 protein reads CASSKEGAAYDYTF.

Note on this clone: The read ends 3 residues before the CDR3 terminus; that terminus is restored from the germline J gene. The V gene is TRBV20-1, the J gene TRBJ1-4; 10 positions match TRBD1. This CDR3 has 14 amino acids. The V segment lost 1 base and the J segment 6 bases; nucleotides outside the gene matches: 2. Per the germline V gene, CDR1 is DFQATT and CDR2 is SNEGSKA (reference sequence). CDR3 DNA (partial): TGCAGTGCTAGAGCCGGGACAGGGGATGAAAAA. The encoded protein is CSARAGTGDEK. The full-length CDR3 reads as CSARAGTGDEKLFF.

To note about this clone: The read falls 3 residues short of the CDR3 end, and the missing part is taken from the germline J gene. The chain carries TRBV5-1 and TRBJ2-7, with 8 bases that match TRBD2. Germline CDR1 is SGHRS and CDR2 is YFSETQ. The CDR3 spans 15 residues. Germline trimming cut 3 bases from V and 2 bases from J; bases unmatched to any gene: 7. CDR3 DNA, as far as it was read: TGCGCCAGCAGCTCCCAGCGGGAGACGACCTACGAG. This encodes CASSSQRETTYE. The CDR3 in its entirety is CASSSQRETTYEQYF.

CDR3 sequence: CASSPTSGGPTDTAFF. CDR3 DNA, as far as it was read: TGTGCCAGCAGCCCGACTAGCGGGGGCCCCACAGATACG. This chain links TRBV7-3 with TRBJ1-1, with D possibly TRBD1 on 6 matching bases. The read terminates 3 residues ahead of where the CDR3 ends, so the germline J gene completes it. Germline CDR1 SGHTA, CDR2 FQGTGA. The CDR3 has 16 amino acids.

Concerning this clone itself: Sequencing ends 3 residues short of the CDR3 end; the germline J gene provides the rest. This chain uses TRBV9 with TRBJ2-1, with D perhaps matching TRBD1 (6 bases). Trimming took off 0 bases at V and 1 base at J, with 8 bases between the two ends. From germline, CDR1 is SGDLS and CDR2 YYNGEE. There are 15 residues in the CDR3. This chain's CDR3 is CASSVGQVSYNEQFF. The sequenced part of the CDR3 DNA is TGTGCCAGCAGCGTAGGACAGGTGTCCTACAATGAG.

Concerning this clone: Read sequence stops 3 residues before the CDR3 end, and the germline J gene provides the missing end. The chain has TRBV20-1 and TRBJ2-2; D may be TRBD2 (6 bases). The V and J ends lost 3 bases and 0 bases respectively, with 8 bases between them. This CDR3 contains 14 residues. Germline V CDR1 and CDR2: DFQATT, SNEGSKA (reference sequence). The CDR3 is CSASSSANTGELFF. The CDR3 bases that were read are TGCAGTGCTAGCTCTAGCGCGAACACCGGGGAG.

As to this clone: The sequenced fragment ends 3 residues before the CDR3 boundary, so the rest is inferred from the germline J gene. This sample also contains other DNA sequences that code for the same CDR3. The rearrangement links TRBV2 to TRBJ2-1, with D tentatively TRBD2 (6 bases). The length of the CDR3 is 17 residues. Trimming left V 3 bases short and J 0 bases short, with 15 bases between. Germline assignment: CDR1 SNHLY and CDR2 FYNNEI. CDR3 residues: CASSEGLISGSYNEQFF. The CDR3 DNA, read in part, is TGTGCCAGCAGTGAGGGGTTGATTAGCGGCTCCTACAATGAG.